The T cell receptor beta chain under discussion was sequenced for a study of T-cell memory formation after mild COVID-19. The wider study: TCR clustering was largely donor specific. Study outcomes and limitations: Contracting clones, day 15 to 85, had balanced CD4/CD8, and later expanders favored CD4+. Contracting clones localized mainly to CM and EM when CD4+ and mainly to EMRA when CD8+.

Notes on this clonotype: Antigen specificity is unknown.

The V end lost 0 bases, the J end lost 10 bases, and 5 bases lay between the germline ends. The germline CDR1 and CDR2 sequences are SGDLS and YYNGEE. The CDR3 has 11 amino acids. 5'RACE primed from the constant segment yielded TCR alpha and TCR beta cDNA libraries bearing sample barcodes and UMIs. TCRdb re-called the 5' RACE reads with MiXCR, one entry per CDR3 protein. This table holds 470,000 or so distinct CDR3 sequences, approximately 18% found once. This TCR was sampled from an adult woman who had mild COVID-19 (a few samples of this study predate the infection). Cell type and time point are not known. The sequenced material came from PBMCs or a T cell subset sorted from them (not recorded which). This chain links TRBV9 with TRBJ2-1, with D unclear. The CDR3 loop is CASSVAREQFF. CDR3 coding DNA: TGTGCCAGCAGCGTAGCCAGGGAGCAGTTCTTC. Based on the CDR3 plus reference TRBV9 and TRBJ2-1, the full variable domain is DSGVTQTPKHLITATGQRVTLRCSPRSGDLSVYWYQQSLDQGLQFLIQYYNGEERAKGNILERFSAQQFPDLHSELNLSSLELGDSALYFCASSVAREQFFGPGTRLTVL.